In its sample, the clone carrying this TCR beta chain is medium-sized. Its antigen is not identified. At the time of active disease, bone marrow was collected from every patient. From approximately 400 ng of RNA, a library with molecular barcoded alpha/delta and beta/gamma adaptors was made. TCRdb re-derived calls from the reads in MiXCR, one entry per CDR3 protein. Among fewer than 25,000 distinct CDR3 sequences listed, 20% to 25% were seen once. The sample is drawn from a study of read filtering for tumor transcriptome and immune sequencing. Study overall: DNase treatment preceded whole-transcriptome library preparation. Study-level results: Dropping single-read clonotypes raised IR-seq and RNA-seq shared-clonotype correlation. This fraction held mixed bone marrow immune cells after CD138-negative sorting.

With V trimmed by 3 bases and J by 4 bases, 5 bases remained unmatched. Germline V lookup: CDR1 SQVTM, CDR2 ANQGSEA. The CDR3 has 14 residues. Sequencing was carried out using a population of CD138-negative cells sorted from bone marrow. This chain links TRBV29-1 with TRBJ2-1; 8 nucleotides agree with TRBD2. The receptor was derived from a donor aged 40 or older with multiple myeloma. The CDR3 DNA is TGCAGCGTTGACGCTAGCGGGCTTTACAATGAGCAGTTCTTC. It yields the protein CSVDASGLYNEQFF.